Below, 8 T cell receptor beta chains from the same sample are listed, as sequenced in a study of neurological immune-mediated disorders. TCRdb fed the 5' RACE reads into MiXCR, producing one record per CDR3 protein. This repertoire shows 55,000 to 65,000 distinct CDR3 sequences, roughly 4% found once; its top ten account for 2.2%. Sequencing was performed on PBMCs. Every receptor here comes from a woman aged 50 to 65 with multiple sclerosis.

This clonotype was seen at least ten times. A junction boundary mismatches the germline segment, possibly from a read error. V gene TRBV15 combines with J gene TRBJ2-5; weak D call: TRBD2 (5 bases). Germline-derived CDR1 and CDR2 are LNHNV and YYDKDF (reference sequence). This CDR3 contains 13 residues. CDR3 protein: CATSRVGPWETDF. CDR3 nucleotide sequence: TGTGCCACCAGCAGAGTAGGTCCGTGGGAGACTGACTTC.

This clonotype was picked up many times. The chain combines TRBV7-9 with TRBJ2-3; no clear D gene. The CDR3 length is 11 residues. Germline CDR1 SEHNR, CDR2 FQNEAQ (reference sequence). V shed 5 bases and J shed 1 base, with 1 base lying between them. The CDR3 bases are TGTGCCAGCAGCCGCACAGATACGCAGTATTTT. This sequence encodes CASSRTDTQYF.

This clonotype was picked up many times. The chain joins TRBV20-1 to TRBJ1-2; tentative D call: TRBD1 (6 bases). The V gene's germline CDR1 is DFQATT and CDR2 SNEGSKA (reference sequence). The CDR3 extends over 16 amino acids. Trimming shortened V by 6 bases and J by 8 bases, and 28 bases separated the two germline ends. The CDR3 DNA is TGCAGTGCCCAGAGGCTAAGGGGGGGGTCAAGAGCCGGCTACACCTTC. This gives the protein CSAQRLRGGSRAGYTF.

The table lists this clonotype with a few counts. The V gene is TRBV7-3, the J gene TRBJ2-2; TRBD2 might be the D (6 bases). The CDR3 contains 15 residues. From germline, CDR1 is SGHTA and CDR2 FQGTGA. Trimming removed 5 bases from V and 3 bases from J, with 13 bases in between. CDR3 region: CASSPSREYTGELFF. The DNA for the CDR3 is TGTGCCAGCAGCCCCAGCCGGGAGTACACCGGGGAGCTGTTTTTT.

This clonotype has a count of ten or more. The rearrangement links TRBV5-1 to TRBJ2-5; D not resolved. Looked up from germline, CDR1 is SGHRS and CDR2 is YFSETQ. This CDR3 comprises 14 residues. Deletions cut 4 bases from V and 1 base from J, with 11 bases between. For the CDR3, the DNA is TGCGCCAGCAGCCTGCCGAGGACCCAAGAGACCCAGTACTTC. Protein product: CASSLPRTQETQYF.

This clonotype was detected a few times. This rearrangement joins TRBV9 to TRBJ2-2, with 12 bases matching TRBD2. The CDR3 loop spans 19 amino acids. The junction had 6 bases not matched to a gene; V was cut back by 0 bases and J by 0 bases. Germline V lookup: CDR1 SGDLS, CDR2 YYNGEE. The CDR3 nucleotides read TGTGCCAGCAGCGTAGAAGGGACTAGCGGGCGACCGAACACCGGGGAGCTGTTTTTT. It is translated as CASSVEGTSGRPNTGELFF.

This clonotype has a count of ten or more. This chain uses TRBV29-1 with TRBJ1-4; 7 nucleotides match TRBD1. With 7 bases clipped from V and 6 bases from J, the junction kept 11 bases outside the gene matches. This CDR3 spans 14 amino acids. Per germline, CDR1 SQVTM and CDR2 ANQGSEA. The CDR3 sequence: CSARPGRGDEKLFF. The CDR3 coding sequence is TGCAGCGCTCGCCCCGGCAGGGGGGATGAAAAACTGTTTTTT.

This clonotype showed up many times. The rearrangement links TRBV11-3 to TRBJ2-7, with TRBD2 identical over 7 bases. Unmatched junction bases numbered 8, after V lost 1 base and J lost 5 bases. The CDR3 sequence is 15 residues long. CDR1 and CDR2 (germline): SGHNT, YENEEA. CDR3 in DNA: TGTGCCAGCAGCTTAGCCCGGGGGGAAATCGACGAGCAGTACTTC. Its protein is CASSLARGEIDEQYF. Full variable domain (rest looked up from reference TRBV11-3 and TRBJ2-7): EAGVVQSPRYKIIEKKQPVAFWCNPISGHNTLYWYLQNLGQGPELLIRYENEEAVDDSQLPKDRFSAERLKGVDSTLKIQPAELGDSAVYLCASSLARGEIDEQYFGPGTRLTVT.